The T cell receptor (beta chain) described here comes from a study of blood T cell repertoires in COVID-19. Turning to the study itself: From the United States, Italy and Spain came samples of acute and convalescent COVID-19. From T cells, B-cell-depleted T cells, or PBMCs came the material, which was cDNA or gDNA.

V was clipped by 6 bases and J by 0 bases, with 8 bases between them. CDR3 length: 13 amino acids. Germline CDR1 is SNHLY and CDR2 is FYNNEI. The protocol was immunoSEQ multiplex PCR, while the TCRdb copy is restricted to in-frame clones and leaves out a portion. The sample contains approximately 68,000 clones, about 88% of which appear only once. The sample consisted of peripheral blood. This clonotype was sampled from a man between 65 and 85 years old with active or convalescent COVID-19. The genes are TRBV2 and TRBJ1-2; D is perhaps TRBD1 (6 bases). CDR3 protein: CASRTGSNYGYTF. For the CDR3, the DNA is TGTGCCAGCAGGACAGGCTCTAACTATGGCTACACCTTC.